These 8 T cell receptor beta chains originate from one sample sequenced in a study of blood T cell repertoires in COVID-19. Some clones are missing from TCRdb's copy, which holds only in-frame ones; the method was immunoSEQ multiplex PCR. The sample has fewer than 150,000 clones, 86% seen once. The sequencing input was peripheral blood. The receptors originated from a woman in her 50s who had recovered from COVID-19.

The rearrangement uses TRBV29-1 and TRBJ2-1; 9 bases map to TRBD2. Germline trimming cut 4 bases from V and 3 bases from J; bases unmatched to any gene: 4. The CDR3 is made up of 14 amino acids. CDR1 SQVTM and CDR2 ANQGSEA come from the germline V gene. This chain's CDR3 is CSVVGGRVYNEQFF. The CDR3 DNA reads TGCAGCGTTGTCGGCGGGAGGGTCTACAATGAGCAGTTCTTC.

The V and J genes are TRBV7-8 and TRBJ2-7; 11 bases are a match to TRBD2. J was trimmed by 4 bases and V by 1 base; bases with no gene match: 3. The V gene's germline CDR1 is SGHVS and CDR2 FQNEAQ. The CDR3 is made up of 15 amino acids. The CDR3 nucleotides read TGTGCCAGCAGCTTAGTCACTAGCGGGAGTTACGAGCAGTACTTC. Translated: CASSLVTSGSYEQYF.

This chain uses TRBV29-1 with TRBJ2-3; 10 nucleotides line up with TRBD1. V dropped 7 bases and J dropped 1; count of bases not matched to a gene: 5. From germline, CDR1 is SQVTM and CDR2 ANQGSEA. This CDR3 spans 14 amino acids. The CDR3 DNA reads TGCAGCGCCCAAGACAGGGGGCGCACAGATACGCAGTATTTT. Translation: CSAQDRGRTDTQYF.

The rearrangement uses TRBV7-6 and TRBJ2-7; D not certain. Trimming shortened V by 1 base and J by 0 bases, and 10 bases separated the two germline ends. Germline values: CDR1 SGHVS, CDR2 FNYEAQ. The CDR3 extends over 15 amino acids. CDR3 in DNA: TGTGCCAGCAGCTTAGGGGCCGGCCGCTCCTACGAGCAGTACTTC. Translation: CASSLGAGRSYEQYF.

J is TRBJ2-1 and V is TRBV7-6; D gene unclear. CDR3 length equals 14 residues. The V gene lost 5 bases and the J gene lost 9 bases, with 17 bases spanning the gap. The germline CDR1 and CDR2 sequences are SGHVS and FNYEAQ. The CDR3 DNA reads TGTGCCAGCAGCCCACGCTGGAGCCTTGGTGAGCAGTTCTTC. Amino acid sequence: CASSPRWSLGEQFF. The full variable domain, with the rest looked up from reference TRBV7-6 and TRBJ2-1, is GAGVSQSPRYKVTKRGQDVALRCDPISGHVSLYWYRQALGQGPEFLTYFNYEAQQDKSGLPNDRFSAERPEGSISTLTIQRTEQRDSAMYRCASSPRWSLGEQFFGPGTRLTVL.

The chain joins TRBV7-3 to TRBJ2-1; 13 bases match TRBD2. Germline V CDR1 and CDR2: SGHTA, FQGTGA. Unmatched junction bases numbered 3, after V lost 5 bases and J lost 11 bases. The CDR3 covers 13 residues. CDR3 sequence (DNA): TGTGCCAGCAGCCAGGGACTAGCGGGAAAGCAGTTCTTC. This encodes CASSQGLAGKQFF.

This chain links TRBV30 with TRBJ2-6; TRBD1 matches 8 bases. The J segment lost 0 bases and the V segment lost 3 bases, leaving 4 bases of the junction unmatched. CDR3 length: 16 residues. The germline gives CDR1 GTSNPN, CDR2 SVGIG (reference sequence). The CDR3 spells CAWSGDRFSGANVLTF. In nucleotides, the CDR3 is TGTGCCTGGAGCGGGGACAGGTTCTCTGGGGCCAACGTCCTGACTTTC.

This rearrangement joins TRBV5-1 to TRBJ1-4; TRBD1 matches at 7 bases. Germline CDR1 reads SGHRS; CDR2 reads YFSETQ. The CDR3 is made up of 15 amino acids. The J segment lost 5 bases and the V segment lost 0 bases, leaving 4 bases of the junction unmatched. CDR3 in amino acids: CASSLVGTANEKLFF. The DNA of the CDR3 is TGCGCCAGCAGCTTGGTCGGGACAGCAAATGAAAAACTGTTTTTT.